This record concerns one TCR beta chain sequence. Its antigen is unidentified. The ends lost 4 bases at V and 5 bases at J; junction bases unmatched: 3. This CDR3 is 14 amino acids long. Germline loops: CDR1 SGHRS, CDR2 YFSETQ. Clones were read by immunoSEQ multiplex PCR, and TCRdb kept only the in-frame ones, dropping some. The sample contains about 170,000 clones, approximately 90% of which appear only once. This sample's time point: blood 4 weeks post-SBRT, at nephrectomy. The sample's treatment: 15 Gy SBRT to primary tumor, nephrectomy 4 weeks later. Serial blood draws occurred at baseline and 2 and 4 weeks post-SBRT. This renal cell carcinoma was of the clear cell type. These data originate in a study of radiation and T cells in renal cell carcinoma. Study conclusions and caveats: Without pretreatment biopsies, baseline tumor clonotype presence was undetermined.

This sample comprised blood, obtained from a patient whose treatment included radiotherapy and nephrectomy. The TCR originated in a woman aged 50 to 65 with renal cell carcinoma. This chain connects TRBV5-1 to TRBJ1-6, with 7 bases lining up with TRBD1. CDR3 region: CASSEDRNNSPLHF. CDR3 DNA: TGCGCCAGCAGCGAGGACAGGAATAATTCACCCCTCCACTTT.